Below, one T cell receptor beta chain is given with its context. Its antigen remains unknown. One base away lies a much larger clone, so this may be a sequencing read error. The people who gave samples were healthy Caucasians from Russia, aged roughly 6 to 100. Each individual donor underwent a draw of approximately 9.8 milliliters of peripheral blood. V gave up 2 bases and J gave up 7 bases, with 10 bases separating them. The CDR3 loop spans 12 amino acids. Germline-derived CDR1 and CDR2 are SGHRS and YFSETQ. This sample stems from a study of blood T cells in healthy people across ages. The study, taken as a whole, reports: Relative to aged donors, long-lived donors carried more naive CD4+ cells and displayed higher diversity.

Using a J-beta primer mix together with a sample-barcoded 5' primer, a second PCR was run for roughly 6 to 12 cycles. The template-switch adaptor, which had 12 random nucleotides, put a tag on each cDNA molecule. TCRdb independently ran MiXCR on the 5' RACE reads; one entry per CDR3 protein. The repertoire holds 850,000 to 1,100,000 distinct CDR3 sequences, with 35% to 40% as singletons. This chain uses TRBV5-1 with TRBJ2-7; unclear D gene. This clonotype was sampled from a man in his late teens or twenties in good health. The sequenced material came from blood. The CDR3: CASSLWVDEQYF. The CDR3 DNA follows: TGCGCCAGCAGCTTATGGGTCGATGAGCAGTACTTC.